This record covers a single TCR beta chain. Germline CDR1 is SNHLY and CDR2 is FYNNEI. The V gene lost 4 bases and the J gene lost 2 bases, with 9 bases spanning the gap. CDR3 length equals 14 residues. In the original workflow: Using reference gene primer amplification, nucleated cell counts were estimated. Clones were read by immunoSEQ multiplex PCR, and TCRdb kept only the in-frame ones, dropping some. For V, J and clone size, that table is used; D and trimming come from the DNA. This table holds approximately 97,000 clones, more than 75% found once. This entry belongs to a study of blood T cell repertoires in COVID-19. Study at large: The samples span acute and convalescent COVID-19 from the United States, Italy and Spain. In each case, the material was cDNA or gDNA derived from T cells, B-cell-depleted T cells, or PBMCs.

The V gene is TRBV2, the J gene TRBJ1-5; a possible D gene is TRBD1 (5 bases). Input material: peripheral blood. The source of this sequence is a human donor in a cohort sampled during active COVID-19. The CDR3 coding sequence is TGTGCCAGCAGTGTGGAAGGGGGCAATCAGCCCCAGCATTTT. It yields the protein CASSVEGGNQPQHF.